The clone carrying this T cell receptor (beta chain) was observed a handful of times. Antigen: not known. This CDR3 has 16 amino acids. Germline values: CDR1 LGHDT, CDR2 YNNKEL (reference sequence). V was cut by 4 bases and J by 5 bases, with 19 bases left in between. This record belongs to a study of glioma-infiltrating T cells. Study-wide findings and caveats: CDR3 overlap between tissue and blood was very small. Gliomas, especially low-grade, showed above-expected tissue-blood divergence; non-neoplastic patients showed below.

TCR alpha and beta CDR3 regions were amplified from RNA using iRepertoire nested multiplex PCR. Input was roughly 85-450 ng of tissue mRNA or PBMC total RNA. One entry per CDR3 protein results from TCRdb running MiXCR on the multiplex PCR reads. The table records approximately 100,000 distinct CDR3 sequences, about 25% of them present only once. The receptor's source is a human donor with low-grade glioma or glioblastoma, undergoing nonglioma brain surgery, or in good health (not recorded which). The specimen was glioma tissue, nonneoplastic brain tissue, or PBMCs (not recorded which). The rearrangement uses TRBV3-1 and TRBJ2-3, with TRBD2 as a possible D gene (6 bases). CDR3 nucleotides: TGTGCCAGCAGCCGACAGTCTGGAGGGGATGGAGATACGCAGTATTTT. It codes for CASSRQSGGDGDTQYF.